Listed below are T cell receptor beta chains from one sample, sequenced in a study of cytomegalovirus exposure and HLA in healthy donors. The data were produced by immunoSEQ multiplex PCR, yet TCRdb's version contains in-frame clones alone and is incomplete. The sample includes some 340,000 clones, roughly 87% of them seen just once. Sequencing was performed on PBMCs. The source is a woman in her 30s in good health and CMV-seropositive. Each CDR3 is given with its conserved first and last residue. Each record gives: D gene, clone size, V gene, J gene, CDR3 DNA, CDR3 protein. D genes are given only for firm matches. Rows give clone size only sometimes, using once, few, many, or a class for an expanded clone.

D: NA
size: NA
V: TRBV6-5
J: TRBJ1-1
DNA: TGTGCCAGCAGTTACTCTTACAGGGAACTGAACACTGAAGCTTTCTTT
CDR3: CASSYSYRELNTEAFF

D: NA
size: NA
V: TRBV27
J: TRBJ2-6
DNA: TGTGCCAGCAGTTTATGGGCTGGGGCCAACGTCCTGACTTTC
CDR3: CASSLWAGANVLTF

D: NA
size: NA
V: TRBV9
J: TRBJ2-6
DNA: TGTGCCAGCAGCGCCGGAGGGTCTGGGGCCAACGTCCTGACTTTC
CDR3: CASSAGGSGANVLTF

D: NA
size: NA
V: TRBV28
J: TRBJ1-1
DNA: TGTGCCAGCAGCCGAATGATGATTGAAGCTTTCTTT
CDR3: CASSRMMIEAFF

D: NA
size: NA
V: TRBV20-1
J: TRBJ2-5
DNA: TGCAGTGCCAGACTAGGGGAGACCCAGTACTTC
CDR3: CSARLGETQYF

D: NA
size: NA
V: TRBV9
J: TRBJ2-7
DNA: TGTGCCAGCAGCACCAACCCCGGACCGCTTTACGAGCAGTACTTC
CDR3: CASSTNPGPLYEQYF

D: NA
size: NA
V: TRBV27
J: TRBJ2-2
DNA: TGTGCCAGCACCCAGGCGAACACCGGGGAGCTGTTTTTT
CDR3: CASTQANTGELFF

D: NA
size: NA
V: TRBV5-4
J: TRBJ1-1
DNA: TGTGCCAGCAGCTGGGGAGACACTGAAGCTTTCTTT
CDR3: CASSWGDTEAFF

D: TRBD1
size: NA
V: TRBV10-1
J: TRBJ1-5
DNA: TGCGCCAGCAGTGAGGAGAACCGGGACAGCCAGCATTTT
CDR3: CASSEENRDSQHF

D: NA
size: NA
V: TRBV2
J: TRBJ1-5
DNA: TGTGCCAGCAGTCGACCTGAAAGCAATCAGCCCCAGCATTTT
CDR3: CASSRPESNQPQHF

D: TRBD1
size: NA
V: TRBV28
J: TRBJ1-5
DNA: TGTGCCAGCAGCGCAAGACAGGGTCGCGGTCAGCCCCAGCATTTT
CDR3: CASSARQGRGQPQHF

D: NA
size: NA
V: TRBV9
J: TRBJ1-4
DNA: TGTGCCAGCAGCCCCACTGGGGGGTCTAATGAAAAACTGTTTTTT
CDR3: CASSPTGGSNEKLFF

D: NA
size: NA
V: TRBV27
J: TRBJ1-4
DNA: TGTGCCAGCAGACACTCTATGGAGGGCGAAAAACTGTTTTTT
CDR3: CASRHSMEGEKLFF

D: NA
size: NA
V: TRBV28
J: TRBJ1-5
DNA: TGTGCCAGCAGTCTCACCCTCCAGCCCCAGCATTTT
CDR3: CASSLTLQPQHF

D: TRBD1
size: few
V: TRBV27
J: TRBJ2-7
DNA: TGTGCCAGCAGTTACAGGGGGACCTACGAGCAGTACTTC
CDR3: CASSYRGTYEQYF

D: TRBD1
size: NA
V: TRBV7-3
J: TRBJ1-1
DNA: TGTGCCAGCAGCCAGGGGGCAGGGGGCACGACTGAAGCTTTCTTT
CDR3: CASSQGAGGTTEAFF

D: NA
size: NA
V: TRBV27
J: TRBJ2-7
DNA: TGTGCCAGCAGTTTATACGACAGTCCCTACGAGCAGTACTTC
CDR3: CASSLYDSPYEQYF

D: NA
size: NA
V: TRBV27
J: TRBJ2-3
DNA: TGTGCCAGCAGTTTGGGTGATACGCAGTATTTT
CDR3: CASSLGDTQYF

D: TRBD2
size: NA
V: TRBV11-2
J: TRBJ2-7
DNA: TGTGCCAGCAGCTTAGGCCCTAGCGGGAGTGCCTACGAGCAGTACTTC
CDR3: CASSLGPSGSAYEQYF

D: NA
size: NA
V: TRBV9
J: TRBJ2-7
DNA: TGTGCCAGCAGCGCCGACGACAGGCATCTGGAAGAGCAGTACTTC
CDR3: CASSADDRHLEEQYF

D: NA
size: NA
V: TRBV19
J: TRBJ1-5
DNA: TGTGCCAGTCGGTCCAGGAACAATCAGCCCCAGCATTTT
CDR3: CASRSRNNQPQHF

D: NA
size: NA
V: TRBV6-5
J: TRBJ2-7
DNA: TGTGCCAGCAGTTACTTGCCCGGGTACGAGCAGTACTTC
CDR3: CASSYLPGYEQYF

D: TRBD2
size: NA
V: TRBV14
J: TRBJ2-1
DNA: TGTGCCAGCAGCCAAGTTCTAGCGGGAGGGCCGGTGTTCTTC
CDR3: CASSQVLAGGPVFF

D: NA
size: NA
V: TRBV2
J: TRBJ2-1
DNA: TGTGCCAGCAGTGGGATGCCCTATGAGCAGTTCTTC
CDR3: CASSGMPYEQFF

D: TRBD2
size: NA
V: TRBV9
J: TRBJ2-3
DNA: TGTGCCAGCAGCGTAGCCGCGGGGGGGCCGGATACGCAGTATTTT
CDR3: CASSVAAGGPDTQYF

D: TRBD1
size: NA
V: TRBV29-1
J: TRBJ2-3
DNA: TGCAGCGTTGGAGCGGTAAGACAGGGGTTTGCAGATACGCAGTATTTT
CDR3: CSVGAVRQGFADTQYF

D: NA
size: once
V: TRBV5-6
J: TRBJ1-1
DNA: TGTGCCAGCAGCTTGGTGGGATCCACTGAAGCTTTCTTT
CDR3: CASSLVGSTEAFF

D: TRBD1
size: NA
V: TRBV27
J: TRBJ2-7
DNA: TGTGCCAGCAGTCCCGCCATGACAGGGGTCGACTACGAGCAGTACTTC
CDR3: CASSPAMTGVDYEQYF

D: NA
size: NA
V: TRBV7-2
J: TRBJ2-1
DNA: TGTGCCAGCAGCGAGATTTTTAATGAGCAGTTCTTC
CDR3: CASSEIFNEQFF

D: TRBD1
size: NA
V: TRBV5-6
J: TRBJ2-5
DNA: TGTGCCAGCAGCTTTGGGACAGGGGAGACCCAGTACTTC
CDR3: CASSFGTGETQYF

D: NA
size: NA
V: TRBV9
J: TRBJ2-1
DNA: TGTGCCAGCAGCGTAGGAGGGATGGGTATCAATGAGCAGTTCTTC
CDR3: CASSVGGMGINEQFF